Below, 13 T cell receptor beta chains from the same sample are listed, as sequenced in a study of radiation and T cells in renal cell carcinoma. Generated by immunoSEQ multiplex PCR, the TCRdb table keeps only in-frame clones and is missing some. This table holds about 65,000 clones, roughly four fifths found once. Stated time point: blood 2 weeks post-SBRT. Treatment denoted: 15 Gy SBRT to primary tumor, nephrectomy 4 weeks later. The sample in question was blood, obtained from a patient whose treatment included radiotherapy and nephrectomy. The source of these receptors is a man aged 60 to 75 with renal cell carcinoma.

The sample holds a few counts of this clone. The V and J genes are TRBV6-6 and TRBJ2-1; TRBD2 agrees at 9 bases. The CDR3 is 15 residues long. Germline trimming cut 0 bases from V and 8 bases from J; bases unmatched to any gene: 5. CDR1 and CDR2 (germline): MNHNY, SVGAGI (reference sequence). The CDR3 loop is CASSYSAGGGYEQFF. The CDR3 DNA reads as TGTGCCAGCAGTTACTCGGCGGGAGGGGGCTATGAGCAGTTCTTC.

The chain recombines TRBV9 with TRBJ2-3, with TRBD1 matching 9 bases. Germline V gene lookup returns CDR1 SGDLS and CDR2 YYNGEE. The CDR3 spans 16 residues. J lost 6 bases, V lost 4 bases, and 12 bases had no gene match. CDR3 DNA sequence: TGTGCCAGCAGCTTTCCAAGGGACAGGGTCGAGGATACGCAGTATTTT. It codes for CASSFPRDRVEDTQYF.

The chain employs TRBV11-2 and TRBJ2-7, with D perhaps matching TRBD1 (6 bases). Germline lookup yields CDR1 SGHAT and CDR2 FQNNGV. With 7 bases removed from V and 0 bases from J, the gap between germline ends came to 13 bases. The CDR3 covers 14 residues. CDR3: CASNFRGASYEQYF. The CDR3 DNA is TGTGCCAGCAATTTCAGGGGCGCCTCCTACGAGCAGTACTTC.

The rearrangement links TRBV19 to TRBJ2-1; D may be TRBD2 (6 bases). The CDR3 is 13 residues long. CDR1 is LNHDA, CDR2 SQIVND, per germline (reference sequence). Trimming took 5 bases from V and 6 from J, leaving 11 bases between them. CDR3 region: CASSPAGGNEQFF. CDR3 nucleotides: TGTGCCAGTAGTCCGGCCGGGGGCAATGAGCAGTTCTTC.

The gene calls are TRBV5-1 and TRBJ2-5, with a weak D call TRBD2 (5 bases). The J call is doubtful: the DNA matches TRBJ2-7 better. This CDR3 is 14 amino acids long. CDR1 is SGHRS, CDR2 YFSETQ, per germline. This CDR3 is CASSLGIVSYEQYF. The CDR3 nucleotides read TGCGCCAGCAGTCTCGGGATTGTATCCTACGAGCAGTACTTC.

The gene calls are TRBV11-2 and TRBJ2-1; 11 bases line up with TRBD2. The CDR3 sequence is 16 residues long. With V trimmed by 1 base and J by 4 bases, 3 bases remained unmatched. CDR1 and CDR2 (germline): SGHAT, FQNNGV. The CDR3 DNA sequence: TGTGCCAGCAGCTTAGTAGCGGGAGGGCGATACAATGAGCAGTTCTTC. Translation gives CASSLVAGGRYNEQFF.

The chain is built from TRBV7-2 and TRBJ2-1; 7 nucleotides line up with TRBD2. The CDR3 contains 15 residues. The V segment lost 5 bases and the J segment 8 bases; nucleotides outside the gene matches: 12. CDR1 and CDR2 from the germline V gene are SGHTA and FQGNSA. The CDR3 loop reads CASSPRGGSGDEQFF. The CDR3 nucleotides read TGTGCCAGCAGCCCGAGGGGCGGGAGTGGGGATGAGCAGTTCTTC.

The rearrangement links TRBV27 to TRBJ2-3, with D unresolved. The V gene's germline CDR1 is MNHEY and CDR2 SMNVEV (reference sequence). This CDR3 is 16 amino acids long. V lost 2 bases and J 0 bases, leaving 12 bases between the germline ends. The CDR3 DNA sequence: TGTGCCAGCAGTTTACCCGGCGACGCTAGCACAGATACGCAGTATTTT. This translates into CASSLPGDASTDTQYF.

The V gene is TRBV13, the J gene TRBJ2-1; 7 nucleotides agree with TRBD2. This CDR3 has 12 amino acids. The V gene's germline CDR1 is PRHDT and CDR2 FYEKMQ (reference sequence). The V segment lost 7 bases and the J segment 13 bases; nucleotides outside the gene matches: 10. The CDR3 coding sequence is TGTGCCAGCACCAGAGGATGGGACTATCAGTTCTTC. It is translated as CASTRGWDYQFF.

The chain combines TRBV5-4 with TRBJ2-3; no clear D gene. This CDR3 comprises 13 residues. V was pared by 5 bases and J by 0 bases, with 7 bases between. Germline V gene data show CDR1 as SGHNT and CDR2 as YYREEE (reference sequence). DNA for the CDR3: TGTGCCAGCAGTAGTAGTAGCACAGATACGCAGTATTTT. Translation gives CASSSSSTDTQYF. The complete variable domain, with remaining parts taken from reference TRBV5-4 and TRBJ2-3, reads ETGVTQSPTHLIKTRGQQVTLRCSSQSGHNTVSWYQQALGQGPQFIFQYYREEENGRGNFPPRFSGLQFPNYSSELNVNALELDDSALYLCASSSSSTDTQYFGPGTRLTVL.

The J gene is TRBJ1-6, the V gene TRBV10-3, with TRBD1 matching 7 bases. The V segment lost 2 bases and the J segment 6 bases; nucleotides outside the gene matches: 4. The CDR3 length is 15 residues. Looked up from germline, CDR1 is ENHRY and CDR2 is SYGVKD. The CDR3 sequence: CAISEPGTANSPLHF. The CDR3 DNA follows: TGTGCCATCAGTGAGCCAGGGACAGCTAATTCACCCCTCCACTTT.

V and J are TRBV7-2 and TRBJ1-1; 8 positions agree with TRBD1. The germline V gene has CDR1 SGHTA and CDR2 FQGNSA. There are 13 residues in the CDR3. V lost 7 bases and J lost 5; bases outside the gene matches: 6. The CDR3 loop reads CASKTGGRTEAFF. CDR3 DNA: TGTGCCAGCAAAACAGGGGGACGGACTGAAGCTTTCTTT.

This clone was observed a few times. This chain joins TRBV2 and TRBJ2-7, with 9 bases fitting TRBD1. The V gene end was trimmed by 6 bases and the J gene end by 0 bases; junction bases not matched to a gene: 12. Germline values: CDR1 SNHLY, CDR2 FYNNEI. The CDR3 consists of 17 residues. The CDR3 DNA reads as TGTGCCAGCAGCCCAGGGGGACAGGGTATGGTCTCCTACGAGCAGTACTTC. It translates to CASSPGGQGMVSYEQYF.